The clone carrying this T cell receptor (beta chain) has more than one count but fewer than ten. Its antigen remains unidentified. This CDR3 comprises 13 residues. V was pared by 7 bases and J by 2 bases, with 11 bases between. The germline gives CDR1 WSHSY, CDR2 SAAADI. The library came from three nested PCR rounds adapted from ARM-PCR protocols. In TCRdb, the multiplex PCR reads were re-called with MiXCR into one record per CDR3 protein. The profile covers 110,000 or so distinct CDR3 sequences, with 60% to 65% appearing a single time and around 17% taken by the ten largest. The data stem from a study of tumor and adjacent non-tumor tissue in lung cancer. In the study overall: There were around 11 adenocarcinoma, 2 squamous cell carcinoma and 1 small cell lung cancer cases. Stage I to III disease affected 9 to 10 men and roughly 5 women aged about 31 to 80. Study observations and caveats: In normal lung, the top 100 clones were significantly more dominant than in tumor.

RNA was extracted from bulk tissue without any cell sorting. More than 3 cm separated this lung sample from the edge of the tumor. This chain connects TRBV10-2 to TRBJ2-5, with no clear D. Sequences were obtained from distant non-tumor lung tissue. The sequence came from a man between 60 and 75 years old with non-small cell lung cancer. Written as DNA, the CDR3 is TGCGCCAGCATGTGGAACGGTCAAGAGACCCAGTACTTC. Protein sequence: CASMWNGQETQYF.